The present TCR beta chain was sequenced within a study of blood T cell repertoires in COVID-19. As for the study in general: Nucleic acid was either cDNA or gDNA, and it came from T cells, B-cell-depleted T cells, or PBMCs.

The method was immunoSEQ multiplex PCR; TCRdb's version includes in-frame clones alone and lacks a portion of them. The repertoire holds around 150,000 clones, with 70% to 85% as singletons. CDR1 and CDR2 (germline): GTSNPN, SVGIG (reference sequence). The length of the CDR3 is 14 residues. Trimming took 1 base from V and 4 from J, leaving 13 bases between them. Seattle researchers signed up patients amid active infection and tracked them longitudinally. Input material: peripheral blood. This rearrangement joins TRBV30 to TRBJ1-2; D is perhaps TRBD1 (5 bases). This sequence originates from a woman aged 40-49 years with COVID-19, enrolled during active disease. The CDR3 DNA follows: TGTGCCTGGAGTGCCGGCGGGGGTGGCTATGGCTACACCTTC. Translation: CAWSAGGGGYGYTF.